This TCR beta chain was profiled in a study of chemoradiotherapy in HPV16-positive cancers. At the level of the study: Candidate HPV-specific clones and shared TCR motifs came from a couple of HPV16-positive patients. Study-level findings and limits: Only a couple of HPV16-positive patients supplied the functional HPV-specificity definition. During treatment, candidate HPV-specific clones and E7-related motifs expanded in tumor.

Trimming left V 6 bases short and J 1 base short, with 9 bases between. The CDR3 covers 13 residues. Germline-derived CDR1 and CDR2 are SGHTA and FQGNSA. Repertoires were sampled repeatedly during chemoradiotherapy. As for this clone: The antigen is undetermined.

Here immunoSEQ multiplex PCR was the method, and the copy in TCRdb shows in-frame clones only, minus some. In the table there are approximately 9,500 clones, around 83% of which are singletons. The clonotype comes from a human donor with HPV-associated anogenital cancer. The starting material was tumor tissue, obtained from a patient who underwent chemoradiotherapy. The chain links TRBV7-2 to TRBJ1-1; D possibly corresponds to TRBD1 (6 bases). The CDR3 loop is CASSLTGNTEAFF. The CDR3 region has the DNA TGTGCCAGCAGTTTGACAGGGAACACTGAAGCTTTCTTT.